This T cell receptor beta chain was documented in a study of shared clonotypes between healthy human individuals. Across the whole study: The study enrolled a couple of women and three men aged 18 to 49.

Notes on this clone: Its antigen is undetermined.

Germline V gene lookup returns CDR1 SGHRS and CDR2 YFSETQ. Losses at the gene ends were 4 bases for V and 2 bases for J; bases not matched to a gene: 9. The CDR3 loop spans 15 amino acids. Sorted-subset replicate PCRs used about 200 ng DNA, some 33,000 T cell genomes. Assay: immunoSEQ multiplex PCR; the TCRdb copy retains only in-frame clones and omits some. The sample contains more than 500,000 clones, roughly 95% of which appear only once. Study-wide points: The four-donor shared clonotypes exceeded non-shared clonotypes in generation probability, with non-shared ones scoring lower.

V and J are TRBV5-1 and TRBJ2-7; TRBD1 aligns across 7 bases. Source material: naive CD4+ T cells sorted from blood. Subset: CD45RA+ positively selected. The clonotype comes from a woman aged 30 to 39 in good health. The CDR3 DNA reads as TGCGCCAGCAGCCGAAGACAGGGATCGACCTACGAGCAGTACTTC. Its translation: CASSRRQGSTYEQYF.